Listed here is a single T cell receptor (beta chain). Its matching antigen is unknown. The sample comes from a study of T-cell memory formation after mild COVID-19. Study details: Largely donor-specific sequence clusters came from a couple of donors. Study findings and constraints: Later expanders leaned CD4+, whereas clones that contracted between day 15 and 85 were balanced CD4/CD8. Specificity for SARS-CoV-2 was not confirmed among the second-wave clones peaking on day 37.

Germline trimming cut 5 bases from V and 1 base from J; bases unmatched to any gene: 7. CDR3 length equals 16 residues. In germline, CDR1 is SGHTA, CDR2 FQGTGA. Constant-segment primers served in 5'RACE that generated TCR alpha and TCR beta cDNA libraries bearing sample barcodes and UMIs. TCRdb recomputed calls from the 5' RACE reads with MiXCR, one row per CDR3 protein. The repertoire consists of 400,000 to 500,000 distinct CDR3 sequences, with about 20% occurring once and the leading ten covering approximately 8.4%. Sequenced input: PBMCs or a T cell subset sorted from them (not recorded which). The gene calls are TRBV7-3 and TRBJ2-3; 9 bases map to TRBD2. The receptor was isolated from an adult woman who had mild COVID-19 (a few samples of this study predate the infection). Cell type and time point are not known. The CDR3 reads CASSPRASGGTDTQYF. The CDR3 coding sequence is TGTGCCAGCAGCCCCCGGGCTAGCGGGGGCACAGATACGCAGTATTTT.